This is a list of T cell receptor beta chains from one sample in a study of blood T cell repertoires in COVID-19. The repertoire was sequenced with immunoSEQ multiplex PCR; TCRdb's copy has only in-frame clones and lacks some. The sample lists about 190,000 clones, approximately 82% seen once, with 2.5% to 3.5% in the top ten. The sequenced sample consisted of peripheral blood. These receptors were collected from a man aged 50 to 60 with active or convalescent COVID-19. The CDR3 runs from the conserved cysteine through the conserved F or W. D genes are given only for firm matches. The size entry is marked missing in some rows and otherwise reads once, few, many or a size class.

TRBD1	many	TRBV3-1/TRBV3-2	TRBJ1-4	TGTGCCAGCAGCCAAGGGGACAGCCGTGAAAAACTGTTTTTT	CASSQGDSREKLFF
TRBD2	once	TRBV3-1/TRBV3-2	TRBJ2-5	TGTGCCAGCAGCCAAGCGACTAGCGGGGGACAAGAGACCCAGTACTTC	CASSQATSGGQETQYF
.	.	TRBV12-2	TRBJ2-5	TGTGCAAGTCGCTTAGCAAGATCCCCCCTAGGACTGGAAGAGACCCAGTACTTC	CASRLARSPLGLEETQYF
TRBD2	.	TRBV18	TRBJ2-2	TGTGCCAGCTCACCACTTTCCTTCGCGGGGGGTCGCTCGAACACCGGGGAGCTGTTTTTT	CASSPLSFAGGRSNTGELFF
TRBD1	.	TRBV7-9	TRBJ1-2	TGTGCCAGCAGCCTTACCCTAGGGACAGGTGGCTACACCTTC	CASSLTLGTGGYTF
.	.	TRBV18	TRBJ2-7	TGTGCCAGCTCACCACCGGCGGGGTTGAGCGAGCAGTACTTC	CASSPPAGLSEQYF
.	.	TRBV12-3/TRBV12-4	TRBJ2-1	TGTGCCATCGAAAGCGGCAATGAGCAGTTCTTC	CAIESGNEQFF
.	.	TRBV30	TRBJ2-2	TGTGCCTGGACTCCTATAGGGACTGGGATCAGCGGGGAGCTGTTTTTT	CAWTPIGTGISGELFF
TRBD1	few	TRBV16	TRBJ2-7	TGTGCCAGCAGCATCGGAGGACAGGGGCCCTACGAGCAGTACTTC	CASSIGGQGPYEQYF
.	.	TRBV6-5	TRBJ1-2	TGTGCCAGCGCCGCGAACTATGGCTACACCTTC	CASAANYGYTF
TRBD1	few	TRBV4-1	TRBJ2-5	TGCGCCAGCACGTTAGGAGGGACAGGAGGGGAGACCCAGTACTTC	CASTLGGTGGETQYF
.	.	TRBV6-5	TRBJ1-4	TGTGCCAGCAGCCTGGGGGGAGAAGGGAATGAAAAACTGTTTTTT	CASSLGGEGNEKLFF
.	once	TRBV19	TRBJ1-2	TGTGCCAGTAGTACCAGGGGCTGGGGCTACACCTTC	CASSTRGWGYTF
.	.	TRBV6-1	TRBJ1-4	TGTGCCAGCAGTGAATTCGGCCTCGGGGGGTCTAATGAAAAACTGTTTTTT	CASSEFGLGGSNEKLFF
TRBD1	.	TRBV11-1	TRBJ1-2	TGTGCCAGCAGCTTTGGGACAGGGGGCGACGGTGGCTACACCTTC	CASSFGTGGDGGYTF
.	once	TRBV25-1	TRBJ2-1	TGTGCCAGCAGTGTTCCGGGGGTTAGCTACAATGAGCAGTTCTTC	CASSVPGVSYNEQFF
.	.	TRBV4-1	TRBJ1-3	TGCGCCAGCAGCCAGGTACAGAGCTCTGGAAACACCATATATTTT	CASSQVQSSGNTIYF
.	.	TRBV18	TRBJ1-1	TGTGCCAGCTCACCGTCCCAGATGAACACTGAAGCTTTCTTT	CASSPSQMNTEAFF
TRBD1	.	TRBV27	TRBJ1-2	TGTGCCAGCAGTTTGTACAGGGGCTATGGCTACACCTTC	CASSLYRGYGYTF
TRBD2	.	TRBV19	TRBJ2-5	TGTGCCAGTAGCGGAGGGGGACTAGCGGGACGGGAGACCCAGTACTTC	CASSGGGLAGRETQYF
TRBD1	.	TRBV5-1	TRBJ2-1	TGCGCCAGCAGCAAGGACAGGGCGACCTACAATGAGCAGTTCTTC	CASSKDRATYNEQFF
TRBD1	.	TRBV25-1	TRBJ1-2	TGTGCCAGCAGTGGAACAGGGGGCTCCTATGGCTACACCTTC	CASSGTGGSYGYTF
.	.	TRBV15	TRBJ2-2	TGTGCCACCAGTCTAACTCGGGGAACCGGGGAGCTGTTTTTT	CATSLTRGTGELFF
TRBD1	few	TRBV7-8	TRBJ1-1	TGTGCCAGCAGCTCGACAGGGGGAGACACTGAAGCTTTCTTT	CASSSTGGDTEAFF
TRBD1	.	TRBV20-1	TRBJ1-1	TGCAGTGCTGACAGGGGTACTGAAGCTTTCTTT	CSADRGTEAFF
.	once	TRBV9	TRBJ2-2	TGTGCCAGCAGCGTAGGTGGGCTAGGGGAGCTGTTTTTT	CASSVGGLGELFF
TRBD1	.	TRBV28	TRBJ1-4	TGTGCCAGCAGTGTAACAACAGGGGAGGACGAAAAACTGTTTTTT	CASSVTTGEDEKLFF
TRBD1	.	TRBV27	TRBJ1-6	TGTGCCAGCAGTTCGGCCGGACAGGGGCATTATAATTCACCCCTCCACTTT	CASSSAGQGHYNSPLHF
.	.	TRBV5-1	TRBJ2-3	TGCGCCAGCAGCTTGGGAGCAGGGCCGAGCACAGATACGCAGTATTTT	CASSLGAGPSTDTQYF
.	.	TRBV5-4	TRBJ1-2	TGTGCCAGCACTACAGGGTCACGCGGCTACACCTTC	CASTTGSRGYTF
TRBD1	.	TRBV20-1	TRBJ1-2	TGCAGTGCCAAACAGGGGGCTGGCTACACCTTC	CSAKQGAGYTF
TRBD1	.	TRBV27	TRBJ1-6	TGTGCCAGCAGTTGGGACAGGGAATCACCCCTCCACTTT	CASSWDRESPLHF
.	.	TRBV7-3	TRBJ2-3	TGTGCCAGCAGCTTAGCGGGGACCACAGATACGCAGTATTTT	CASSLAGTTDTQYF
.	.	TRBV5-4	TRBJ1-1	TGTGCCAGCAGCTCGGGGGGGCCTACGACTGAAGCTTTCTTT	CASSSGGPTTEAFF
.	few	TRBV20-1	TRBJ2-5	TGCAGTGCTACCGCGGAAGAGACCCAGTACTTC	CSATAEETQYF
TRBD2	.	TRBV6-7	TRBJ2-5	TGTGCCAGCAGTTACTCGGGCCTAGCGGCTAGGCGGGAGACCCAGTACTTC	CASSYSGLAARRETQYF
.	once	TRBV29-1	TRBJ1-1	TGCAGCGTTGAACAGGGGAGTCCGAACACTGAAGCTTTCTTT	CSVEQGSPNTEAFF
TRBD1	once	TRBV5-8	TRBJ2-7	TGTGTCAGCAGATACCGACAGGGTTTGAATTACTACGAGCAGTACTTC	CVSRYRQGLNYYEQYF
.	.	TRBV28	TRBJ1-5	TGTGCCAGCAGTTTACGGGGTTTTAGCAATCAGCCCCAGCATTTT	CASSLRGFSNQPQHF
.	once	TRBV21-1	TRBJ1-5	TGTGCCAGCAGCAGACGCCATAGGGACAGGGGTTATCAGCCCCAGCATTTT	CASSRRHRDRGYQPQHF
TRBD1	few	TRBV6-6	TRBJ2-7	TGTGCCAGCAGTTACCCCGGGACAGGGAGCTCCTACGAGCAGTACTTC	CASSYPGTGSSYEQYF
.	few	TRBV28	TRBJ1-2	TGTGCCAGCATAAAAGGGAGCACTCAGAGCTACACCTTC	CASIKGSTQSYTF
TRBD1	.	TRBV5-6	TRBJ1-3	TGTGCCAGCAGACAGGGGGCTAGTGGAAACACCATATATTTT	CASRQGASGNTIYF
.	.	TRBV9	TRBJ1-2	TGTGCCAGCAGCGTAGATAGTGTTGGGGGGGCTGGCTACACCTTC	CASSVDSVGGAGYTF
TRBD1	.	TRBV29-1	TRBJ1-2	TGCAGCGTTGAAGGACAGGGGTCTGGCTACACCTTC	CSVEGQGSGYTF
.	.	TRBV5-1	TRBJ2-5	TGCGCCAGCAGCCCCGCGGGGGGACAGCAAGAGACCCAGTACTTC	CASSPAGGQQETQYF
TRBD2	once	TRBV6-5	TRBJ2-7	TGTGCCAGCATTACCCTAGCGGGAGGAAAGTACGAGCAGTACTTC	CASITLAGGKYEQYF
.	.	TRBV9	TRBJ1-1	TGTGCCAGCAGCGGGGGTGGGAGAATGAACACTGAAGCTTTCTTT	CASSGGGRMNTEAFF
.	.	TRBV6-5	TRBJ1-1	TGTGCCAGCAGTTACGACAGGCGGAACACTGAAGCTTTCTTT	CASSYDRRNTEAFF
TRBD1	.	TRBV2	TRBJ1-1	TGTGCCAGCATAGGGACAGCCATGAACACTGAAGCTTTCTTT	CASIGTAMNTEAFF
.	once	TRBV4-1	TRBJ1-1	TGCGCCAGCAGCCAAGCGACAGGGAACACTGAAGCTTTCTTT	CASSQATGNTEAFF
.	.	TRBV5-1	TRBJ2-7	TGCGCCAGCAGCTTGGTTCTCGGTTACGAGCAGTACTTC	CASSLVLGYEQYF
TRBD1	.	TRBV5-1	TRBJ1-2	TGCGCCAGCAGCTTCCGTAGTCAGGGGGATCCCTATGGCTACACCTTC	CASSFRSQGDPYGYTF
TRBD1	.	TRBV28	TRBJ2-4	TGTGCCAGCAGTGGGGGACAGCCGGAGCAAAACATTCAGTACTTC	CASSGGQPEQNIQYF
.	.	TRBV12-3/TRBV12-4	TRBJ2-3	TGTGCCAGCAGTTTATCACAGCCAACGCAGTATTTT	CASSLSQPTQYF
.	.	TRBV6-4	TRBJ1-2	TGTGCCAGCAGTCTGGACACCGGTACGGGCTACACCTTC	CASSLDTGTGYTF
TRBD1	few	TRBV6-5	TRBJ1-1	TGTGCCAGCAGTCCCCGACAGGGTGACACTGAAGCTTTCTTT	CASSPRQGDTEAFF
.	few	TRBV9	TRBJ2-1	TGTGCCAGCAGCGTAGCAGGATCCTACAATGAGCAGTTCTTC	CASSVAGSYNEQFF
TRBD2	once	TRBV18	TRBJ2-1	TGTGCCAGCTCACCGGTGGCGGGGGGGCCGAATGAGCAGTTCTTC	CASSPVAGGPNEQFF